Shown below are 19 T cell receptor beta chains from a single sample sequenced in a study of CD8+ T cells in alopecia areata. Indicated treatment: oral pan-JAK inhibitor, 5-10 mg twice daily. cDNA prepared by RNA extraction and subsequent reverse transcription served as the template for sequencing. Generated by immunoSEQ multiplex PCR, the TCRdb table keeps only in-frame clones and is missing some. The sample consists of some 170,000 clones, roughly 50% of them appearing once. Sequencing used CD8+ T cells sorted from blood, obtained at week 24, from a patient treated with tofacitinib. The receptors stem from a human donor with alopecia areata.

This clone was seen more than once but under ten times. This chain joins TRBV7-9 and TRBJ1-4; no definite D call. This CDR3 region has 12 residues. Trimming removed 1 base from V and 8 bases from J, with 5 bases in between. The V gene's germline CDR1 is SEHNR and CDR2 FQNEAQ (reference sequence). This chain's CDR3 is CASSLDNEKLFF. Here the CDR3 DNA reads TGTGCCAGCAGCTTAGACAACGAAAAACTGTTTTTT.

There are a few counts of this clone. CDR3 protein: CASSLDVPDEQYF. In DNA form, the CDR3 reads TGTGCCAGCAGCTTAGACGTGCCAGACGAGCAGTACTTC. This chain uses TRBV11-2 with TRBJ2-7; D remains unclear. Germline-derived CDR1 and CDR2 are SGHAT and FQNNGV. Trimming stripped 0 bases from V and 5 bases from J, with 8 bases between. The CDR3 is made up of 13 amino acids.

This clone was observed a handful of times. V gene TRBV23-1 combines with J gene TRBJ2-7, with 10 nucleotides matching TRBD1. TRBV23-1 is recorded as an ORF, its role being uncertain. The CDR3 contains 14 residues. Losses at the gene ends were 9 bases for V and 4 bases for J; bases not matched to a gene: 9. The CDR3 DNA follows: TGCGCCAGGAGGAGACAGGGGGCCCTTTACGAGCAGTACTTC. It encodes CARRRQGALYEQYF.

This clone came up a few times. This sequence joins TRBV10-3 and TRBJ2-1; 9 bases match TRBD2. This CDR3 contains 14 residues. Losses at the gene ends were 7 bases for V and 3 bases for J; bases not matched to a gene: 4. The germline gives CDR1 ENHRY, CDR2 SYGVKD. The CDR3 loop is CAIIGAGGYNEQFF. The CDR3 coding sequence is TGTGCCATCATAGGAGCGGGGGGCTACAATGAGCAGTTCTTC.

The chain uses TRBV4-3 and TRBJ2-7; D not resolved. Germline V gene data show CDR1 as LGHNA and CDR2 as YSLEER. This CDR3 contains 14 residues. V dropped 2 bases and J dropped 5 bases, with 13 bases sitting between them. The DNA for the CDR3 is TGCGCCAGCAGCCAATTCGCCCGGTCCGACGAGCAGTACTTC. It translates to CASSQFARSDEQYF.

CDR3 loop: CASEGTIGELFF. The CDR3 DNA is TGCGCCAGCGAGGGGACGATCGGGGAGCTGTTTTTT. The chain combines TRBV5-1 with TRBJ2-2, with D possibly called TRBD1 or TRBD2 (5 bases each). The germline CDR1 and CDR2 sequences are SGHRS and YFSETQ. Trimming took off 7 bases at V and 7 bases at J, with 11 bases between the two ends. The CDR3 is 12 amino acids. Filled out from reference TRBV5-1 and TRBJ2-2, the complete variable domain reads KAGVTQTPRYLIKTRGQQVTLSCSPISGHRSVSWYQQTPGQGLQFLFEYFSETQRNKGNFPGRFSGRQFSNSRSEMNVSTLELGDSALYLCASEGTIGELFFGEGSRLTVL.

This chain uses TRBV2 with TRBJ2-2; TRBD2 matches 7 bases. CDR3 size: 14 residues. Germline V gene sequence: CDR1 SNHLY, CDR2 FYNNEI. V gave up 11 bases and J gave up 4 bases; unmatched junction bases: 10. The DNA of the CDR3 is TGTGCCTCTACCCCGGGGGGAGGCACCGGGGAGCTGTTTTTT. Encoded protein: CASTPGGGTGELFF.

The gene calls are TRBV27 and TRBJ1-2; 8 bases are a match to TRBD1. This CDR3 comprises 13 residues. Germline CDR1 is MNHEY and CDR2 is SMNVEV (reference sequence). Trimming at V came to 8 bases and at J to 6 bases, leaving 8 bases not matched to a gene. In nucleotides, the CDR3 is TGTGCCAGCGCGGACAGGGTGGGGCATGGCTACACCTTC. Translation gives CASADRVGHGYTF.

V is TRBV19 and J is TRBJ1-6; possibly TRBD1 for D (5 bases). The CDR3 consists of 14 residues. Trimming removed 5 bases at V and 7 bases at J, with 12 bases between. Germline V CDR1 and CDR2: LNHDA, SQIVND (reference sequence). Written as DNA, the CDR3 is TGTGCCAGTAGTGGGACTCTCGAAAATTCACCCCTCCACTTT. The encoded protein is CASSGTLENSPLHF.

This clone was counted a few times. This chain uses TRBV27 with TRBJ1-1; possible D gene TRBD1, 5 bases. The germline V and J ends were trimmed by 2 bases and 0 bases, with 25 bases remaining between them. This CDR3 contains 20 residues. Looked up from germline, CDR1 is MNHEY and CDR2 is SMNVEV (reference sequence). CDR3 in amino acids: CASSLKGRVGGRVLNTEAFF. The CDR3 nucleotides are TGTGCCAGCAGTTTAAAGGGTCGGGTCGGGGGTCGGGTTTTGAACACTGAAGCTTTCTTT.

The genes are TRBV4-1 and TRBJ1-1; TRBD1 might be the D (5 bases). The V end lost 1 base, the J end lost 7 bases, and 7 bases lay between the germline ends. CDR1 and CDR2 (germline): MGHRA, YSYEKL. This CDR3 has 12 residues. The CDR3 is CASSQGGNEAFF. As DNA, the CDR3 is TGCGCCAGCAGCCAAGGGGGGAATGAAGCTTTCTTT.

V usage is TRBV6-5 and J usage is TRBJ2-7; no reliable D call. Germline lookup yields CDR1 MNHEY and CDR2 SVGAGI. The CDR3 length is 15 residues. Trimming pared 2 bases from V and 2 bases from J, leaving 13 bases between. CDR3 in amino acids: CASSYRGRRPYEQYF. The DNA of the CDR3 is TGTGCCAGCAGTTACCGAGGCAGAAGACCCTACGAGCAGTACTTC.

V gene TRBV27 combines with J gene TRBJ2-1; tentatively, D is TRBD1 (6 bases). The CDR3 runs to 15 residues. Trimming stripped 5 bases from V and 3 bases from J, with 14 bases between. Germline V CDR1 and CDR2: MNHEY, SMNVEV (reference sequence). The CDR3 DNA reads TGTGCCAGCAGTCTCCTTGGGGGCGGCTACAATGAGCAGTTCTTC. This translates into CASSLLGGGYNEQFF.

The chain recombines TRBV9 with TRBJ1-1; D might be TRBD1 (5 bases). Deletions cut 3 bases from V and 2 bases from J, with 11 bases between. CDR1 is SGDLS and CDR2 is YYNGEE in the germline V gene. The CDR3 has 14 amino acids. The CDR3 spells CASSAWGDNTEAFF. CDR3 coding DNA: TGTGCCAGCAGCGCTTGGGGGGACAACACTGAAGCTTTCTTT.

The V gene is TRBV5-1, the J gene TRBJ1-6; D call uncertain. The CDR3 has 15 amino acids. The germline gives CDR1 SGHRS, CDR2 YFSETQ. V dropped 0 bases and J dropped 10 bases, with 14 bases sitting between them. CDR3 DNA: TGCGCCAGCAGCTTGGGTTATCCCGAGGGATCACCCCTCCACTTT. This sequence encodes CASSLGYPEGSPLHF.

V and J are TRBV29-1 and TRBJ2-7, with D perhaps being TRBD1 or TRBD2 (5 bases each). V gave up 6 bases and J gave up 2 bases, with 14 bases separating them. This CDR3 comprises 13 residues. Germline values: CDR1 SQVTM, CDR2 ANQGSEA. The CDR3 here is CSVRDGDTYEQYF. CDR3 DNA: TGCAGCGTACGGGACGGGGATACCTACGAGCAGTACTTC.

This clone was picked up one time. The chain is built from TRBV30 and TRBJ2-5; TRBD1 matches at 9 bases. With the DNA end fitting TRBJ2-7 better, the J assignment may be wrong. There are 12 residues in the CDR3. Germline V gene sequence: CDR1 GTSNPN, CDR2 SVGIG (reference sequence). The CDR3 DNA is TGTGCCTGGATGGGACAGGGTGGCGAGCAGTACTTC. Its translation is CAWMGQGGEQYF.

DNA of the CDR3: TGTGCCATCAGTACTACAGGGAACACTGAAGCTTTCTTT. The encoded protein is CAISTTGNTEAFF. The genes are TRBV10-3 and TRBJ1-1, with a tentative D call TRBD1 (5 bases). V was cut by 5 bases and J by 1 base, with 8 bases left in between. This CDR3 has 13 amino acids. The germline gives CDR1 ENHRY, CDR2 SYGVKD.

This clone was seen a few times. CDR3 sequence (DNA): TGTGCCAGCAGTGATAGGGACGGATCCTACGAGCAGTACTTC. Protein: CASSDRDGSYEQYF. The V gene is TRBV6-1, the J gene TRBJ2-7; the D gene could be TRBD1 or TRBD2 (5 bases each). This CDR3 region has 14 residues. Germline assignment: CDR1 MNHNS and CDR2 SASEGT. V lost 3 bases and J 1 base, leaving 10 bases between the germline ends.